This TCR beta chain came from a study of T cell responses to AZD1222 COVID-19 vaccine. Turning to the study itself: Pooled in the analysis were second doses at about 4 or about 12 weeks. The study, taken as a whole, reports: Among the donors, most were white British and more were female, and clonal diversity was possibly underestimated. An increase in Spike-specific TCR breadth and depth was observed after two AZD1222 doses.

Notes on this clone: Antigen unknown.

This table comes from immunoSEQ multiplex PCR, and its TCRdb copy is limited to in-frame clones, with some not included. The sample has about 130,000 clones, more than 70% seen once. Germline CDR1 and CDR2: MNHEY and SMNVEV (reference sequence). This CDR3 contains 13 residues. The germline V and J ends were trimmed by 3 bases and 1 base, with 6 bases remaining between them. This receptor was obtained from an adult in good health. V gene TRBV27 combines with J gene TRBJ1-1; D uncertain. Sequencing was performed on peripheral blood, taken on day 0 of AZD1222 vaccination. The CDR3 protein is CASSFTRNTEAFF. CDR3 bases: TGTGCCAGCAGTTTTACTAGGAACACTGAAGCTTTCTTT.